Listed below are T cell receptor beta chains from one sample, sequenced in a study of metastatic and nonmetastatic thyroid tumors. Using MiXCR, TCRdb re-called clones from the PCR reads. The data contain about 82,000 clones, 9.5% to 15% of them seen just once; the ten biggest clones take up 7% to 9%. The sequencing sample was made of tumor tissue. These receptors were obtained from a female donor with papillary thyroid cancer or a benign thyroid nodule (not recorded which). Some clones in this sample may be carry-over from other donors' samples. The CDR3 runs from the conserved cysteine through the conserved F or W. D genes are given only for firm matches. Expanded clones are given a class, and other clones once, few, many or no size at all.

CDR3 protein: CASSRGRAGGNEQFF
CDR3 DNA: TGTGCCAGCAGCCGCGGGAGGGCGGGAGGAAATGAGCAGTTCTTC
D gene: TRBD2
clone size: many
V gene: TRBV11-3
J gene: TRBJ2-1

CDR3 protein: CSARRQAGEQYF
CDR3 DNA: TGCAGTGCTAGAAGGCAGGCGGGGGAGCAGTACTTC
D gene: NA
clone size: many
V gene: TRBV20-1
J gene: TRBJ2-7

CDR3 protein: CASSYLTGGTISEAFF
CDR3 DNA: TGTGCCAGCAGTTACTTGACAGGGGGCACTATATCCGAAGCTTTCTTT
D gene: TRBD1
clone size: many
V gene: TRBV6-6
J gene: TRBJ1-1

CDR3 protein: CASSYSGGAVRAFF
CDR3 DNA: TGTGCCAGCAGTTACTCAGGGGGCGCGGTGAGGGCTTTCTTT
D gene: TRBD1
clone size: many
V gene: TRBV6-6
J gene: TRBJ1-1

CDR3 protein: CASNGDRGYDEQYF
CDR3 DNA: TGTGCCAGCAACGGGGACAGGGGGTACGACGAGCAGTACTTC
D gene: TRBD1
clone size: many
V gene: TRBV2
J gene: TRBJ2-7

CDR3 protein: CASSPCGWAVGSPLHF
CDR3 DNA: TGTGCCAGCAGCCCCTGTGGGTGGGCAGTGGGCTCACCCCTCCACTTT
D gene: NA
clone size: NA
V gene: TRBV7-8
J gene: TRBJ1-6

CDR3 protein: CASAPPRRASSYEQYF
CDR3 DNA: TGTGCTAGTGCCCCCCCCAGGAGGGCGAGCTCCTACGAGCAGTACTTC
D gene: NA
clone size: many
V gene: TRBV12-5
J gene: TRBJ2-7

CDR3 protein: CASSYSTWGYF
CDR3 DNA: TGTGCCAGCAGTTACTCTACCTGGGGGTACTTC
D gene: NA
clone size: many
V gene: TRBV6-7
J gene: TRBJ2-5

CDR3 protein: CASSPGGDTQYF
CDR3 DNA: TGTGCCAGCAGTCCCGGGGGGGATACGCAGTATTTT
D gene: TRBD2
clone size: many
V gene: TRBV2
J gene: TRBJ2-3

CDR3 protein: CSASTVQGKYGYTF
CDR3 DNA: TGCAGTGCTAGTACCGTCCAGGGGAAATATGGCTACACCTTC
D gene: NA
clone size: many
V gene: TRBV20-1
J gene: TRBJ1-2

CDR3 protein: CASSFKGSASEQYF
CDR3 DNA: TGTGCCAGCAGCTTTAAGGGGAGTGCCTCCGAGCAGTACTTC
D gene: NA
clone size: many
V gene: TRBV5-8
J gene: TRBJ2-7

CDR3 protein: CASSTGTAYNEQFF
CDR3 DNA: TGTGCCAGCAGTACGGGGACAGCTTACAATGAGCAGTTCTTC
D gene: TRBD1
clone size: many
V gene: TRBV6-1
J gene: TRBJ2-1

CDR3 protein: CAWSGRDTQYF
CDR3 DNA: TGTGCCTGGAGCGGGCGGGATACGCAGTATTTT
D gene: NA
clone size: many
V gene: TRBV30
J gene: TRBJ2-3

CDR3 protein: CASSEDSHNEQLF
CDR3 DNA: TGCGCCAGCAGCGAGGACAGTCACAATGAGCAGCTCTTC
D gene: NA
clone size: few
V gene: TRBV5-1
J gene: TRBJ2-1

CDR3 protein: CASSDVGTVNQPQHF
CDR3 DNA: TGTGCCAGCAGTGATGTTGGGACAGTCAATCAGCCCCAGCATTTT
D gene: TRBD1
clone size: many
V gene: TRBV2
J gene: TRBJ1-5

CDR3 protein: CASSLAGSQTGELFF
CDR3 DNA: TGCGCCAGCAGCTTGGCTGGGAGCCAGACCGGGGAGCTGTTTTTT
D gene: NA
clone size: many
V gene: TRBV5-1
J gene: TRBJ2-2

CDR3 protein: CSVGSSHHSYEQYF
CDR3 DNA: TGCAGCGTTGGGTCCAGCCACCACTCCTACGAGCAGTACTTC
D gene: NA
clone size: many
V gene: TRBV29-1
J gene: TRBJ2-7

CDR3 protein: CSASSGLETQYF
CDR3 DNA: TGCAGTGCTAGTTCGGGGTTGGAGACCCAGTACTTC
D gene: NA
clone size: many
V gene: TRBV20-1
J gene: TRBJ2-5

CDR3 protein: CASSTQPEGAYGYTF
CDR3 DNA: TGTGCCAGTAGTACCCAGCCGGAGGGGGCGTATGGCTACACCTTC
D gene: TRBD1
clone size: many
V gene: TRBV19
J gene: TRBJ1-2

CDR3 protein: CASSFGGPYEQYF
CDR3 DNA: TGTGCCAGCAGCTTTGGGGGACCCTACGAGCAGTACTTC
D gene: NA
clone size: many
V gene: TRBV7-9
J gene: TRBJ2-7

CDR3 protein: CASSPGLAVGSYEQYF
CDR3 DNA: TGTGCCAGCAGTCCCGGTCTAGCGGTAGGTTCGTACGAGCAGTACTTC
D gene: TRBD2
clone size: NA
V gene: TRBV28
J gene: TRBJ2-7

CDR3 protein: CASSFLGSQRGSSYEQYF
CDR3 DNA: TGCGCCAGCAGCTTCTTAGGCTCGCAACGGGGTAGCTCCTACGAGCAGTACTTC
D gene: NA
clone size: many
V gene: TRBV5-1
J gene: TRBJ2-7

CDR3 protein: CASSIQETQYF
CDR3 DNA: TGCGCCAGCAGCATCCAAGAGACCCAGTACTTC
D gene: NA
clone size: many
V gene: TRBV5-1
J gene: TRBJ2-5

CDR3 protein: CSALGTGNTGELFF
CDR3 DNA: TGCAGTGCGCTTGGGACGGGGAACACCGGGGAGCTGTTTTTT
D gene: NA
clone size: many
V gene: TRBV20-1
J gene: TRBJ2-2

CDR3 protein: CASSLICTGGYEQYF
CDR3 DNA: TGTGCCAGCAGCCTCATCTGTACAGGGGGCTACGAGCAGTACTTC
D gene: TRBD1
clone size: NA
V gene: TRBV7-2
J gene: TRBJ2-7

CDR3 protein: CASSLVGSRSYEQYF
CDR3 DNA: TGCGCCAGCAGCTTGGTCGGCTCCAGATCCTACGAGCAGTACTTC
D gene: NA
clone size: NA
V gene: TRBV5-1
J gene: TRBJ2-7

CDR3 protein: CASSQRTSGRNEQFF
CDR3 DNA: TGTGCCAGCAGCCAAAGGACTAGCGGGAGGAATGAGCAGTTCTTC
D gene: TRBD2
clone size: many
V gene: TRBV7-2
J gene: TRBJ2-1

CDR3 protein: CASSVEPIGEHVEQYF
CDR3 DNA: TGTGCCAGCAGCGTAGAGCCCATAGGGGAGCACGTCGAGCAGTACTTC
D gene: NA
clone size: many
V gene: TRBV9
J gene: TRBJ2-7

CDR3 protein: CASSSSRGGRFNQPQHF
CDR3 DNA: TGTGCCAGCAGTTCTAGCAGGGGAGGCAGGTTCAATCAGCCCCAGCATTTT
D gene: NA
clone size: many
V gene: TRBV6-1
J gene: TRBJ1-5

CDR3 protein: CAISEPDRGTTQYF
CDR3 DNA: TGTGCCATCAGTGAGCCGGACAGGGGAACGACCCAGTACTTC
D gene: TRBD1
clone size: many
V gene: TRBV10-3
J gene: TRBJ2-5

CDR3 protein: CASGLVMWGYTF
CDR3 DNA: TGTGCTAGTGGTTTGGTAATGTGGGGCTACACCTTC
D gene: NA
clone size: many
V gene: TRBV12-5
J gene: TRBJ1-2

CDR3 protein: CASSVVAGPDYGYTF
CDR3 DNA: TGTGCCAGCAGCGTAGTGGCGGGTCCCGACTATGGATACACCTTC
D gene: NA
clone size: NA
V gene: TRBV9
J gene: TRBJ1-2

CDR3 protein: CASTTEGRGTDTQYF
CDR3 DNA: TGTGCCAGCACCACGGAGGGCCGTGGCACAGATACGCAGTATTTT
D gene: NA
clone size: few
V gene: TRBV11-1
J gene: TRBJ2-3

CDR3 protein: CASSPSTIGLSGANVLTF
CDR3 DNA: TGTGCCAGCAGTCCTAGTACAATAGGTCTGAGCGGGGCCAACGTCCTGACTTTC
D gene: NA
clone size: many
V gene: TRBV12-3/TRBV12-4
J gene: TRBJ2-6

CDR3 protein: CASRSPGQGTDTQYF
CDR3 DNA: TGTGCCAGCAGATCACCGGGACAGGGCACAGATACGCAGTATTTT
D gene: TRBD1
clone size: many
V gene: TRBV28
J gene: TRBJ2-3

CDR3 protein: CASSYGLSGAQFF
CDR3 DNA: TGTGCCAGCAGTTACGGACTAAGCGGGGCACAGTTCTTC
D gene: TRBD2
clone size: few
V gene: TRBV6-2/TRBV6-3
J gene: TRBJ2-1

CDR3 protein: CASSTDLAERPPHSPGELFF
CDR3 DNA: TGTGCCAGCAGTACCGATCTAGCGGAAAGACCTCCACATTCTCCCGGGGAGCTGTTTTTT
D gene: TRBD2
clone size: NA
V gene: TRBV28
J gene: TRBJ2-2

CDR3 protein: CSVLGQGKMYEQYF
CDR3 DNA: TGCAGCGTCCTCGGACAGGGTAAAATGTACGAGCAGTACTTC
D gene: TRBD1
clone size: few
V gene: TRBV29-1
J gene: TRBJ2-7

CDR3 protein: CSATNTRSASSTDTQYF
CDR3 DNA: TGCAGTGCAACGAATACTCGTAGCGCCTCTAGCACAGATACGCAGTATTTT
D gene: NA
clone size: many
V gene: TRBV20-1
J gene: TRBJ2-3

CDR3 protein: CASSWTRDTQYF
CDR3 DNA: TGCGCCAGCAGCTGGACGAGAGATACGCAGTATTTT
D gene: NA
clone size: many
V gene: TRBV5-1
J gene: TRBJ2-3

CDR3 protein: CASSYFGLGSPLHF
CDR3 DNA: TGTGCCAGCAGTTACTTCGGGTTAGGTTCACCCCTCCACTTT
D gene: NA
clone size: many
V gene: TRBV6-6
J gene: TRBJ1-6

CDR3 protein: CASTRTETGNTIYF
CDR3 DNA: TGTGCCAGCACCCGGACTGAGACTGGAAACACCATATATTTT
D gene: NA
clone size: NA
V gene: TRBV5-6
J gene: TRBJ1-3

CDR3 protein: CSARGPPASSYEQYF
CDR3 DNA: TGCAGTGCTAGAGGCCCCCCGGCAAGCTCCTACGAGCAGTACTTC
D gene: NA
clone size: many
V gene: TRBV20-1
J gene: TRBJ2-7

CDR3 protein: CATSQGSWGYTF
CDR3 DNA: TGTGCCACCAGTCAGGGATCTTGGGGCTACACCTTC
D gene: NA
clone size: many
V gene: TRBV24-1
J gene: TRBJ1-2

CDR3 protein: CASSLSKDSYEQYF
CDR3 DNA: TGTGCCAGCAGTTTATCCAAAGACTCCTACGAGCAGTACTTC
D gene: NA
clone size: many
V gene: TRBV27
J gene: TRBJ2-7

CDR3 protein: CASSLSSGRDTDTQYF
CDR3 DNA: TGCGCCAGCAGCTTGTCTAGCGGGAGGGACACAGATACGCAGTATTTT
D gene: TRBD2
clone size: many
V gene: TRBV5-1
J gene: TRBJ2-3

CDR3 protein: CASSLDRDDEKLFF
CDR3 DNA: TGTGCCAGCAGTTTGGACAGGGATGATGAAAAGCTGTTTTTT
D gene: TRBD1
clone size: few
V gene: TRBV12-3/TRBV12-4
J gene: TRBJ1-4

CDR3 protein: CASSYSPDTQYF
CDR3 DNA: TGTGCCAGCAGTTACTCCCCAGATACGCAGTATTTT
D gene: NA
clone size: many
V gene: TRBV6-5
J gene: TRBJ2-3

CDR3 protein: CAWRSQPQHF
CDR3 DNA: TGTGCCTGGCGGAGTCAGCCCCAGCATTTT
D gene: NA
clone size: medium-sized
V gene: TRBV30
J gene: TRBJ1-5

CDR3 protein: CASRERSTDVFGYTF
CDR3 DNA: TGTGCCAGCAGAGAGCGCTCGACGGACGTCTTTGGCTACACCTTC
D gene: NA
clone size: few
V gene: TRBV2
J gene: TRBJ1-2